A single sample is the source of the 21 T cell receptor beta chains below, sequenced in a study of blood T cells in healthy people across ages. Together with a sample-barcoded 5' primer, a J-beta primer mix was included in a second PCR lasting about 7 to 11 cycles. TCRdb re-derived calls from the 5' RACE reads in MiXCR, one entry per CDR3 protein. This sample yields approximately 810,000 distinct CDR3 sequences, of which less than 35% are seen a single time; approximately 15% belongs to the top ten. Source material: blood. The receptors here all came from a woman of 80 years or more in good health.

This clonotype has only a few counts. The chain couples TRBV7-2 to TRBJ1-4; D gene unclear. CDR3 length: 13 amino acids. Trimming removed 1 base from V and 6 bases from J, with 6 bases in between. The germline V gene encodes CDR1 SGHTA and CDR2 FQGNSA. CDR3 sequence (DNA): TGTGCCAGCAGCTTAGGTTGGGATGAAAAACTGTTTTTT. Its translation: CASSLGWDEKLFF.

This clonotype showed up just a few times. Written as DNA, the CDR3 is TGTGCCAGCAGTTTAGGGAGGGACAGCCTGAACACTGAAGCTTTCTTT. It codes for CASSLGRDSLNTEAFF. This rearrangement joins TRBV27 to TRBJ1-1; TRBD1 matches 7 bases. This CDR3 comprises 16 residues. V lost 2 bases to trimming and J lost 0 bases; unmatched junction nucleotides: 6. Germline V gives CDR1 MNHEY, CDR2 SMNVEV (reference sequence).

The V gene is TRBV9, the J gene TRBJ2-1, with 9 positions matching TRBD2. Germline assignment: CDR1 SGDLS and CDR2 YYNGEE. The J segment lost 1 base and the V segment lost 0 bases, leaving 5 bases of the junction unmatched. There are 17 residues in the CDR3. The DNA of the CDR3 is TGTGCCAGCAGCGTAGCGGCGGGGGGGGGATCCTACAATGAGCAGTTCTTC. Protein product: CASSVAAGGGSYNEQFF.

Here the CDR3 reads CASSPRVRQGAVTSYNEQFF. The CDR3 nucleotides are TGTGCCAGCTCACCCAGGGTGCGACAGGGGGCGGTGACCTCCTACAATGAGCAGTTCTTC. The J gene is TRBJ2-1, the V gene TRBV18; TRBD1 aligns across 10 bases. The CDR3 spans 20 residues. Germline V gives CDR1 KGHSH, CDR2 LQKENI. The V and J ends lost 3 bases and 0 bases, in that order; junction bases with no gene match: 14.

This clonotype showed up just once. V and J are TRBV6-6 and TRBJ1-5; TRBD1 matches 7 bases. Germline lookup yields CDR1 MNHNY and CDR2 SVGAGI (reference sequence). V dropped 7 bases and J dropped 3; count of bases not matched to a gene: 9. The CDR3 is 15 residues long. The CDR3 nucleotides read TGTGCCAGCAATAAAGGGGGCCGGGTCAATCAGCCCCAGCATTTT. Amino acids: CASNKGGRVNQPQHF.

This chain uses TRBV15 with TRBJ2-7, with D unresolved. CDR1 and CDR2 (germline): LNHNV, YYDKDF (reference sequence). V gave up 3 bases and J gave up 0 bases, with 6 bases separating them. There are 13 residues in the CDR3. This chain's CDR3 is CATSRESSYEQYF. DNA for the CDR3: TGTGCCACCAGCAGGGAAAGCTCCTACGAGCAGTACTTC.

This clonotype was detected many times. V and J are TRBV18 and TRBJ2-7; the D call may be TRBD1 or TRBD2 (5 bases each). Germline assignment: CDR1 KGHSH and CDR2 LQKENI. The CDR3 extends over 14 amino acids. V was shortened by 2 bases and J by 5 bases, with 13 bases between the two germline ends. The DNA of the CDR3 is TGTGCCAGCTCACCAATGGGACGTACCCACGAGCAGTACTTC. Translated: CASSPMGRTHEQYF. Looking up the rest from reference TRBV18 and TRBJ2-7 gives the full variable domain: NAGVMQNPRHLVRRRGQEARLRCSPMKGHSHVYWYRQLPEEGLKFMVYLQKENIIDESGMPKERFSAEFPKEGPSILRIQQVVRGDSAAYFCASSPMGRTHEQYFGPGTRLTVT.

A word on this clonotype: This could be a read error, since a much larger clone is one nucleotide away. This chain connects TRBV5-1 to TRBJ2-4; D is perhaps TRBD1 or TRBD2 (7 bases each). Trimming shortened V by 3 bases and J by 13 bases, and 23 bases separated the two germline ends. The germline V gene encodes CDR1 SGHRS and CDR2 YFSETQ. The CDR3 spans 15 residues. The CDR3 DNA reads TGCGCCAGCAGCTCCAGGGGGGGACGAACGTACGGGCAGTACTTC. Its protein is CASSSRGGRTYGQYF. Supplemented by reference TRBV5-1 and TRBJ2-4, the full variable domain reads KAGVTQTPRYLIKTRGQQVTLSCSPISGHRSVSWYQQTPGQGLQFLFEYFSETQRNKGNFPGRFSGRQFSNSRSEMNVSTLELGDSALYLCASSSRGGRTYGQYFGAGTRLSVL.

This clonotype was recorded many times. The chain carries TRBV28 and TRBJ2-7; 8 bases agree with TRBD1. The CDR3 consists of 12 residues. V gave up 6 bases and J gave up 6 bases; unmatched junction bases: 4. CDR1 is MDHEN, CDR2 SYDVKM, per germline. This CDR3 is CASRPGGGEQYF. The CDR3 DNA follows: TGTGCCAGCAGGCCAGGGGGCGGCGAGCAGTACTTC.

The CDR3 is CASSVGRGLPYEQYF. CDR3 nucleotides: TGTGCCAGCAGCGTCGGCCGGGGACTCCCCTACGAGCAGTACTTC. This sequence joins TRBV10-3 and TRBJ2-7, with D possibly TRBD2 on 6 matching bases. CDR3 length equals 15 residues. Germline CDR1 ENHRY, CDR2 SYGVKD. V gave up 10 bases and J gave up 2 bases, with 21 bases separating them.

Details on this clonotype: A much larger clone sits a single nucleotide away, making a read error possible. The CDR3 end shows no conserved phenylalanine or tryptophan, and so a read error is likely. The CDR3 DNA is TGCGCCAGCAGCCCCGAGTCGGGGAGGTCCTACAATGAGCAGTTCGTC. It yields the protein CASSPESGRSYNEQFV. The chain employs TRBV4-3 and TRBJ2-1; D is perhaps TRBD2 (6 bases). Trimming left V 4 bases short and J 1 base short, with 14 bases between. There are 16 residues in the CDR3. CDR1 is LGHNA and CDR2 is YSLEER in the germline V gene.

Only a few counts were recorded for this clonotype. V is TRBV20-1 and J is TRBJ1-1, with D uncertain. CDR1 and CDR2 (germline): DFQATT, SNEGSKA (reference sequence). Trimming left V 1 base short and J 6 bases short, with 9 bases between. The CDR3 spans 12 residues. The CDR3 here is CSARVEFAEAFF. As DNA, the CDR3 is TGCAGTGCTAGAGTGGAGTTCGCTGAAGCTTTCTTT.

This sequence joins TRBV19 and TRBJ1-5; the D gene is possibly TRBD1 (5 bases). Germline CDR1 LNHDA, CDR2 SQIVND (reference sequence). V lost 0 bases to trimming and J lost 7 bases, with 16 bases between them. The CDR3 covers 16 residues. CDR3 DNA sequence: TGTGCCAGTAGTATAGATATGGGACTGAATTACCAGCCCCAGCATTTT. This sequence encodes CASSIDMGLNYQPQHF. The complete variable domain, with remaining parts taken from reference TRBV19 and TRBJ1-5, reads DGGITQSPKYLFRKEGQNVTLSCEQNLNHDAMYWYRQDPGQGLRLIYYSQIVNDFQKGDIAEGYSVSREKKESFPLTVTSAQKNPTAFYLCASSIDMGLNYQPQHFGDGTRLSIL.

This chain joins TRBV20-1 and TRBJ2-3, with TRBD2 matching over 10 bases. From germline, CDR1 is DFQATT and CDR2 SNEGSKA (reference sequence). The trim removed 0 bases at V and 1 base at J, leaving 7 bases unmatched. The length of the CDR3 is 17 residues. CDR3 amino acids: CSAREALLAGGTDTQYF. The CDR3 coding sequence is TGCAGTGCTAGAGAAGCCCTTCTAGCGGGGGGCACAGATACGCAGTATTTT.

Points on this clonotype: It may be a read error: a sequence one base away is much more abundant. The chain is built from TRBV6-6 and TRBJ2-3; D is undetermined. Germline V gene sequence: CDR1 MNHNY, CDR2 SVGAGI (reference sequence). With 6 bases removed from V and 7 bases from J, the gap between germline ends came to 8 bases. This CDR3 spans 11 amino acids. CDR3 sequence: CASRMSYTQYF. DNA of the CDR3: TGTGCCAGCAGAATGTCGTATACGCAGTATTTT.

Comment on this clonotype: A clone one base away is much larger, so this may be a read error. V gene TRBV7-2 combines with J gene TRBJ1-2, with D unresolved. This CDR3 spans 13 amino acids. Trimming stripped 1 base from V and 8 bases from J, with 11 bases between. Germline V gene lookup returns CDR1 SGHTA and CDR2 FQGNSA. CDR3 sequence reads: CASSLVREKGYTF. The CDR3 region has the DNA TGTGCCAGCAGCTTAGTCCGGGAGAAGGGCTACACCTTC.

Concerning this clonotype: A much larger clone lies one base from this, so it may be a read error. The V call is TRBV9, the J call TRBJ1-2; D possibly corresponds to TRBD1 (5 bases). CDR3 size: 14 residues. Germline V gene data show CDR1 as SGDLS and CDR2 as YYNGEE. CDR3 sequence reads: CASSPRDLGYGYIF. DNA of the CDR3: TGTGCCAGCAGCCCTCGGGACCTGGGCTATGGCTACATCTTC.

At least ten counts were recorded for this clonotype. The chain recombines TRBV7-9 with TRBJ2-1; D is perhaps TRBD2 (6 bases). The CDR3 length is 15 residues. CDR1 and CDR2 (germline): SEHNR, FQNEAQ (reference sequence). The ends were cut back, 4 bases at V and 0 bases at J, with 10 bases in the middle. In DNA form, the CDR3 reads TGTGCCAGCAGCTCGGACGGGAGCTCCTACAATGAGCAGTTCTTC. This encodes CASSSDGSSYNEQFF. Full variable domain (remainder filled in from reference TRBV7-9 and TRBJ2-1): DTGVSQNPRHKITKRGQNVTFRCDPISEHNRLYWYRQTLGQGPEFLTYFQNEAQLEKSRLLSDRFSAERPKGSFSTLEIQRTEQGDSAMYLCASSSDGSSYNEQFFGPGTRLTVL.

A few counts support this clonotype. The chain links TRBV12-3 or TRBV12-4 to TRBJ1-5; D perhaps matches TRBD1 (5 bases). V lost 2 bases and J lost 6, with 14 bases in between. This CDR3 region has 15 residues. CDR3 region: CASSLSASGTQPQHF. The CDR3 nucleotides are TGTGCCAGCAGTTTATCTGCTTCAGGGACTCAGCCCCAGCATTTT.

In its sample, this clonotype was seen many times. The CDR3 loop reads CASGPSYEQYF. In DNA, the CDR3 is TGTGCCAGTGGGCCGTCCTACGAGCAGTACTTC. The genes are TRBV6-2 or TRBV6-3 and TRBJ2-7; the D is unclear. The germline V gene has CDR1 MNHEY and CDR2 SVGEGT. CDR3 length: 11 amino acids. Deletions cut 9 bases from V and 1 base from J, with 7 bases between.

This clonotype was seen only a few times. The gene calls are TRBV6-2 or TRBV6-3 and TRBJ1-2, with a tentative D call TRBD1 (5 bases). The germline CDR1 and CDR2 sequences are MNHEY and SVGEGT. The V gene lost 7 bases and the J gene lost 2 bases, with 11 bases spanning the gap. The CDR3 is 13 amino acids. CDR3: CASKPTGNYGYTF. Here the CDR3 DNA reads TGTGCCAGCAAACCCACAGGCAACTATGGCTACACCTTC.